This T cell receptor beta chain is from a study of radiotherapy plus CTLA-4 blockade in lung cancer. Looking at the study overall: Patients showed objective responses in 15% to 20% of cases, and disease control was achieved by 25% to 35%.

Measured with immunoSEQ multiplex PCR; TCRdb has only the in-frame clones, and not every one. The repertoire holds some 52,000 clones, approximately 79% seen once, with 2.5% to 4% in the top ten. The study gave focal radiation plus ipilimumab CTLA-4 blockade to patients with chemo-refractory metastatic non-small-cell lung cancer. V lost 4 bases to trimming and J lost 2 bases, with 4 bases between them. Germline CDR1 SGHNT, CDR2 YENEEA. The CDR3 has 12 amino acids. The material was peripheral blood, obtained from a patient treated with radiotherapy plus ipilimumab. The receptor was derived from a human donor with non-small cell lung cancer who had a partial response to radiotherapy plus ipilimumab. The J gene is TRBJ2-3, the V gene TRBV11-3; the D is unclear. In nucleotides, the CDR3 is TGTGCCAGCAGCTCCCACACAGATACGCAGTATTTT. Its protein is CASSSHTDTQYF. The full variable domain, completed using reference TRBV11-3 and TRBJ2-3, is EAGVVQSPRYKIIEKKQPVAFWCNPISGHNTLYWYLQNLGQGPELLIRYENEEAVDDSQLPKDRFSAERLKGVDSTLKIQPAELGDSAVYLCASSSHTDTQYFGPGTRLTVL.